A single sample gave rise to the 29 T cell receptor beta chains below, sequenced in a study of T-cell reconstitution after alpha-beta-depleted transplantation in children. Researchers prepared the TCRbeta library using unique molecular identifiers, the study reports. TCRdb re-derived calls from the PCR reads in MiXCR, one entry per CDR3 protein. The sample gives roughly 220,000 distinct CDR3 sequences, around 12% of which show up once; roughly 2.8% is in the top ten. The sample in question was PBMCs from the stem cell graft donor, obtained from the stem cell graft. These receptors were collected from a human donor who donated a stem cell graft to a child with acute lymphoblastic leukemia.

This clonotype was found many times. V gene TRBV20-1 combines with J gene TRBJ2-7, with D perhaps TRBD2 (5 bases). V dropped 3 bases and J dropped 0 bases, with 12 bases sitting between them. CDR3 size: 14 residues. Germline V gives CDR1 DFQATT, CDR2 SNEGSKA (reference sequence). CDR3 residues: CSARKRPPSYEQYF. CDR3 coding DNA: TGCAGTGCTAGGAAGCGGCCCCCCTCCTACGAGCAGTACTTC.

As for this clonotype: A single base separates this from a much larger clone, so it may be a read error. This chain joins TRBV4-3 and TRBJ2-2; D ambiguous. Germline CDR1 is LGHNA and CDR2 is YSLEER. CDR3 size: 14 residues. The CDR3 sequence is CSSSQMLNTGELFF. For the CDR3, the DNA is TGCTCCAGCAGCCAAATGCTGAACACCGGGGAGCTGTTTTTT.

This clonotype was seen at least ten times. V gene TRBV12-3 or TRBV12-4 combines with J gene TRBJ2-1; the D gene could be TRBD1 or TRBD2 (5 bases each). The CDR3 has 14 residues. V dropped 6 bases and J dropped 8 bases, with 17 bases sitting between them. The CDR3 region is CASSSSGRGDEQFF. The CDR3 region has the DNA TGTGCCAGCAGCTCGTCGGGAAGGGGTGATGAGCAGTTCTTC.

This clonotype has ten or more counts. CDR3 sequence: CASSFTTGPLSYEQYF. Here the CDR3 DNA reads TGTGCCAGCAGCTTTACTACGGGACCGCTCTCCTACGAGCAGTACTTC. The chain couples TRBV11-2 to TRBJ2-7; D may correspond to TRBD1 or TRBD2 (5 bases each). Germline V gene sequence: CDR1 SGHAT, CDR2 FQNNGV. The CDR3 is 16 residues long. The V gene lost 3 bases and the J gene lost 0 bases, with 15 bases spanning the gap.

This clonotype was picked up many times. The CDR3 bases are TGTGCCAGCAGCGTAGCTCTAGGGACAAGAAACACCATATATTTT. It is translated as CASSVALGTRNTIYF. V is TRBV9 and J is TRBJ1-3, with D perhaps matching TRBD1 (6 bases). The CDR3 totals 15 residues. Looked up from germline, CDR1 is SGDLS and CDR2 is YYNGEE. Trimming pared 0 bases from V and 5 bases from J, leaving 12 bases between.

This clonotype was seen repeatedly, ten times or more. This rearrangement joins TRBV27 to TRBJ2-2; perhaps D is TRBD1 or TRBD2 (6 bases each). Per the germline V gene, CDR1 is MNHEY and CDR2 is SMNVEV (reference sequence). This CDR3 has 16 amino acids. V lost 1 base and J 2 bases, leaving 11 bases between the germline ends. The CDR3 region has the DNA TGTGCCAGCAGTTTATTTGGGGGGCCAAACACCGGGGAGCTGTTTTTT. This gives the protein CASSLFGGPNTGELFF.

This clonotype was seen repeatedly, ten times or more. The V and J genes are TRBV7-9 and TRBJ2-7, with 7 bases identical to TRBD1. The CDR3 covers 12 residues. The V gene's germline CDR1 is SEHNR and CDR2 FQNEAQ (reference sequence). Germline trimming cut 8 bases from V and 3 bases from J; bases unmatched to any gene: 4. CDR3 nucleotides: TGTGCCAGCGGAAGGGACAGCTACGAGCAGTACTTC. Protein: CASGRDSYEQYF.

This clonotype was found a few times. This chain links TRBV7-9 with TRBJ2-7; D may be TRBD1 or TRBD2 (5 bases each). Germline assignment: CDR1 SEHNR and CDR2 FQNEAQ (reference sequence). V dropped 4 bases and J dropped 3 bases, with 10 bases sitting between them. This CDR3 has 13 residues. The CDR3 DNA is TGTGCCAGCAGCTCCCTGGGGGACTACGAGCAGTACTTC. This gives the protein CASSSLGDYEQYF.

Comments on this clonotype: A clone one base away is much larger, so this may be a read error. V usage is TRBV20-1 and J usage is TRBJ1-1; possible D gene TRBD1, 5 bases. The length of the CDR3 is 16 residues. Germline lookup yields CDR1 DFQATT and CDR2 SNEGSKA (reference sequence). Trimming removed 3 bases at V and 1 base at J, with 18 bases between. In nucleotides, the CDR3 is TGCAGTGCTAGTCCTCCGGGGTGGAGGGGGAACACTGAAGCTTTCTTT. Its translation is CSASPPGWRGNTEAFF.

The CDR3 bases are TGTGCCAGCGGAGGGGTCCACGAGCAGTACTTC. It codes for CASGGVHEQYF. The chain has TRBV9 and TRBJ2-7, with D tentatively TRBD2 (6 bases). The V gene's germline CDR1 is SGDLS and CDR2 YYNGEE. V dropped 7 bases and J dropped 5 bases, with 10 bases sitting between them. The CDR3 length is 11 residues.

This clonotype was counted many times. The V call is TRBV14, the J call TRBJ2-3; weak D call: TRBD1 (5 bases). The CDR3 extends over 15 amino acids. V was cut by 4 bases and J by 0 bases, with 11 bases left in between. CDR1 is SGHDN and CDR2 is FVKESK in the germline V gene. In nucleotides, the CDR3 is TGTGCCAGCAGCCTCCGACAGACTAGCACAGATACGCAGTATTTT. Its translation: CASSLRQTSTDTQYF.

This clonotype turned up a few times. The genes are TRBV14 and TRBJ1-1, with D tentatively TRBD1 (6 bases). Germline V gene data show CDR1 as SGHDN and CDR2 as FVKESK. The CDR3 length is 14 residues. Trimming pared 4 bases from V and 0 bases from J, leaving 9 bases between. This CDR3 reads CASSRTVMNTEAFF. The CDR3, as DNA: TGTGCCAGCAGCCGGACAGTAATGAACACTGAAGCTTTCTTT.

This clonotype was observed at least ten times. Here the CDR3 reads CASSLLGYRHTEAFF. The CDR3 region has the DNA TGTGCCAGCAGTTTATTAGGGTACCGCCACACTGAAGCTTTCTTT. The V call is TRBV12-3 or TRBV12-4, the J call TRBJ1-1; no firm D call. The CDR3 has 15 residues. Trimming cost V 2 bases and J 3 bases, with 13 bases left between them.

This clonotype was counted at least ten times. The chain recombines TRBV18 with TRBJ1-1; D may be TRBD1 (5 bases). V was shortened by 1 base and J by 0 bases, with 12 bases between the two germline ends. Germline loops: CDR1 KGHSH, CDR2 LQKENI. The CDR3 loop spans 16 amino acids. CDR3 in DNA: TGTGCCAGCTCACCACTGGGACTGACCATGAACACTGAAGCTTTCTTT. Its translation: CASSPLGLTMNTEAFF.

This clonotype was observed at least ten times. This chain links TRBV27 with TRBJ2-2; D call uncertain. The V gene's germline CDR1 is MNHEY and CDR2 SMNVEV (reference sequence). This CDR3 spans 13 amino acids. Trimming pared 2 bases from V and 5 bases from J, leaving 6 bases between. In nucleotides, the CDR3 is TGTGCCAGCAGTTTACCGGAGACCGGGGAGCTGTTTTTT. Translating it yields CASSLPETGELFF.

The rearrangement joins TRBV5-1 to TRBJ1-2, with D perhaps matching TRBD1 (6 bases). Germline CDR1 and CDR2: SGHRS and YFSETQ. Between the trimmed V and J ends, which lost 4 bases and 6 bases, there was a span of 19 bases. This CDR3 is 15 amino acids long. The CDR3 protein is CASSADRLAVDGYTF. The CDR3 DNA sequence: TGCGCCAGCAGCGCCGACAGGTTGGCAGTTGATGGCTACACCTTC.

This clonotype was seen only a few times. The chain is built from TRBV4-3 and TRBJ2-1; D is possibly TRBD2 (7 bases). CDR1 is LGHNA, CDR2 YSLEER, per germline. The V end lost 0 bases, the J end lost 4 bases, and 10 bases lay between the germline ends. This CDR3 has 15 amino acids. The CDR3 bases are TGCGCCAGCAGCCAAGACAGGGGAGGGTACAATGAGCAGTTCTTC. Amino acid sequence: CASSQDRGGYNEQFF.

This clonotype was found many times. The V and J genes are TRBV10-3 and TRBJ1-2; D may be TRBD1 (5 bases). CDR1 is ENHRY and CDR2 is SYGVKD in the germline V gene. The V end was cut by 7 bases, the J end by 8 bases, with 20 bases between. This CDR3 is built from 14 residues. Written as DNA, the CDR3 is TGTGCCATCACCCGTGAAGGGAGGGGAGGGGGCTACACCTTC. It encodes CAITREGRGGGYTF.

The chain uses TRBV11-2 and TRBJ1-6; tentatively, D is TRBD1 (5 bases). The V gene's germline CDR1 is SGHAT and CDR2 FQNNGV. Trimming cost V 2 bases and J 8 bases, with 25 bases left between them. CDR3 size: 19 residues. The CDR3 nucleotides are TGTGCCAGCAGCTTAAATGTACGGTCAGGGTTGGGTATGGATTCACCCCTCCACTTT. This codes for CASSLNVRSGLGMDSPLHF.

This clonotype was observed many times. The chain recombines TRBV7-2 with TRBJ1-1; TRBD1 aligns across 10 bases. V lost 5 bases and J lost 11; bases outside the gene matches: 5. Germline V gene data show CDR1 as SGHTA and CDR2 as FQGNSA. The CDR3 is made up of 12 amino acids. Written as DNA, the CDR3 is TGTGCCAGCAGCCGACAGGGGGCGGCCGCTTTCTTT. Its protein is CASSRQGAAAFF.

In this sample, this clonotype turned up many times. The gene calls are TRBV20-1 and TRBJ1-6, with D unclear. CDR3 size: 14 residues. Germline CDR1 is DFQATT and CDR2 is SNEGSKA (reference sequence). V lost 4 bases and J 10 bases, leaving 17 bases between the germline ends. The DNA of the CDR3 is TGCAGTGCTAAGATCCCTTCCAGTGGGTCACCCCTCCACTTT. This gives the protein CSAKIPSSGSPLHF.

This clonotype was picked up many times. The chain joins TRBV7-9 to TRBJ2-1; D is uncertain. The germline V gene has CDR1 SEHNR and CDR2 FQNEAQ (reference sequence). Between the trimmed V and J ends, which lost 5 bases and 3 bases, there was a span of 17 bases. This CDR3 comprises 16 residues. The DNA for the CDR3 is TGTGCCAGCAGCCTACCCCCCCTAGTAATCTACAATGAGCAGTTCTTC. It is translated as CASSLPPLVIYNEQFF.

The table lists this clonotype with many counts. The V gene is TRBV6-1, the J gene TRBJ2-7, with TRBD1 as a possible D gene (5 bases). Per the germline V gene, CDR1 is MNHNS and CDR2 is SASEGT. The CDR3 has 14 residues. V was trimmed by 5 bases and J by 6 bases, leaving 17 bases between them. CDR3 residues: CASSSRQRPGEQYF. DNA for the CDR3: TGTGCCAGCAGTAGCCGACAGCGTCCTGGCGAGCAGTACTTC.

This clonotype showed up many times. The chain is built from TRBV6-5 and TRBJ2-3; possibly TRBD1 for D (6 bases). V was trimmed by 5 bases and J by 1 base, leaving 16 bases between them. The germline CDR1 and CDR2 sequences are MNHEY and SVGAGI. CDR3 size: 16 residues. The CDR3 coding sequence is TGTGCCAGCAGTCCTCTTGGGGCAGGGGGCACAGATACGCAGTATTTT. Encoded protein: CASSPLGAGGTDTQYF.

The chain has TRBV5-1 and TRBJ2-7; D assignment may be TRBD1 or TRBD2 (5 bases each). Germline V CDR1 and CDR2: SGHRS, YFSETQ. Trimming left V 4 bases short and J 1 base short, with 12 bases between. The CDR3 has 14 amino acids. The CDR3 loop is CASSVRDGSYEQYF. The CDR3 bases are TGCGCCAGCAGCGTCCGGGACGGTTCCTACGAGCAGTACTTC.

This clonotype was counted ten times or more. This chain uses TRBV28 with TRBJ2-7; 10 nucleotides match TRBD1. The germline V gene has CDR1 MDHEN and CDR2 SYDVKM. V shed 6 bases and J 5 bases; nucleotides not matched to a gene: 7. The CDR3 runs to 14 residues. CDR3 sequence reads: CASSKRQGANEQYF. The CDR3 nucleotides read TGTGCCAGCAGCAAGAGACAGGGGGCGAACGAGCAGTACTTC.

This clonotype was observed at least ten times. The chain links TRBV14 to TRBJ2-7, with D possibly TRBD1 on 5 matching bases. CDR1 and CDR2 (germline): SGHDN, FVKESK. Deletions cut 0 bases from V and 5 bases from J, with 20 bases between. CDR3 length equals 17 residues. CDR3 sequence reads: CASSQDVWTPDRHEQYF. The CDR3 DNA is TGTGCCAGCAGCCAAGATGTTTGGACACCCGACCGGCACGAGCAGTACTTC.

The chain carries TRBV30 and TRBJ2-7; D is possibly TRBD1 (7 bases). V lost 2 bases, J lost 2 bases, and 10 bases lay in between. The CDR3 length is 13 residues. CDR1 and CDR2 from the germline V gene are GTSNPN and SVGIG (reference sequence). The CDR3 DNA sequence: TGTGCCTGGAGTCGGAGGGGGCCCTACGAGCAGTACTTC. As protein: CAWSRRGPYEQYF.

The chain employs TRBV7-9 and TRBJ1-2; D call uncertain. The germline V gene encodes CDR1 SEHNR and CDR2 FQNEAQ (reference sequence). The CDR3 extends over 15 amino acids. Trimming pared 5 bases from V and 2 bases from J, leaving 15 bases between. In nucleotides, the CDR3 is TGTGCCAGCAGCCCCCCCGGCACCCGGAACTATGGCTACACCTTC. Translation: CASSPPGTRNYGYTF.